The clone carrying this T cell receptor (beta chain) showed up many times. The data were obtained in a study of early T cells in non-severe SARS-CoV-2 infection. The germline CDR1 and CDR2 sequences are SGHVS and FNYEAQ. V gave up 4 bases and J gave up 4 bases; unmatched junction bases: 4. The CDR3 runs 16 residues. MiXCR was run by TCRdb on the 5' RACE reads, yielding one entry per CDR3 protein. The table includes tens of thousands of distinct CDR3 sequences, more than 4% detected once. The sequenced sample was whole blood. The chain links TRBV7-6 to TRBJ2-2; 12 positions agree with TRBD2. The sequence was obtained from an adult who was a healthcare worker with PCR-confirmed SARS-CoV-2 infection or an uninfected control (not recorded which). The CDR3, as DNA: TGTGCCAGCAGCTCCGGACTAGCGGGACCCACCGGGGAGCTGTTTTTT. Residues: CASSSGLAGPTGELFF.